This T cell receptor (beta chain) originates from a study of blood T cell repertoires in COVID-19. Across the whole study: T cells, B-cell-depleted T cells, or PBMCs provided the cDNA or gDNA that served as material.

Source study methods: Amplification from reference gene primers served as the basis for estimated nucleated cell counts. Clones were read by immunoSEQ multiplex PCR, and TCRdb kept only the in-frame ones, dropping some. The V and J calls and clone size come from that table; D and trimming were worked out from the DNA. The table shows about 200,000 clones, with about four fifths occurring only once. Germline assignment: CDR1 SGHRS and CDR2 YFSETQ. The V end lost 0 bases, the J end lost 5 bases, and 11 bases lay between the germline ends. There are 14 residues in the CDR3. In assigning cohorts, the study relied on participant-reported clinical history.

Sequencing was done on a sample of PBMCs or T cells enriched from blood (not recorded which). The sequence was obtained from a man aged 40-49 years who had recovered from COVID-19. V usage is TRBV5-1 and J usage is TRBJ2-5, with D possibly TRBD1 on 5 matching bases. CDR3 sequence: CASSLGAGPETQYF. Written as DNA, the CDR3 is TGCGCCAGCAGCTTGGGGGCAGGGCCGGAGACCCAGTACTTC. The entire variable domain, with the rest obtained from reference TRBV5-1 and TRBJ2-5, is as follows: KAGVTQTPRYLIKTRGQQVTLSCSPISGHRSVSWYQQTPGQGLQFLFEYFSETQRNKGNFPGRFSGRQFSNSRSEMNVSTLELGDSALYLCASSLGAGPETQYFGPGTRLLVL.